The subject of this entry is one T cell receptor (beta chain). Its target is unknown. The entry originates in a study of T cell responses to AZD1222 COVID-19 vaccine. The CDR3 is made up of 15 amino acids. Trimming took 0 bases from V and 7 from J, leaving 14 bases between them. In germline, CDR1 is LGHDT, CDR2 YNNKEL (reference sequence). Findings and limits, study-wide: Nearly half of unique spike-specific TCRs reportedly avoided B.1.351 and B.1.1.7 mutated regions. Vaccine-associated CD4 TCRs spanned spike, dominant at 160-218 and 743-854. The study identified only a handful of AZD1222 recipients as seropositive at baseline. Among the donors, most were white British and more were female, and clonal diversity was possibly underestimated.

The table came from immunoSEQ multiplex PCR; TCRdb's copy has only in-frame clones and leaves some out. The sample includes 130,000 or so clones, around nine tenths of them seen just once. The chain links TRBV3-1 (or the pseudogene TRBV3-2) to TRBJ2-3; tentatively, D is TRBD2 (5 bases). The receptor's source is an adult in good health. The specimen comprised peripheral blood, sampled on day 0 of AZD1222 vaccination. The CDR3 is CASSQDTRGRNTQYF. The CDR3 DNA follows: TGTGCCAGCAGCCAAGATACTCGGGGAAGGAATACGCAGTATTTT.